This is a list of T cell receptor beta chains from one sample in a study of breast tumors, draining lymph nodes, adjacent tissues. TCRdb re-called the multiplex PCR reads with MiXCR, one entry per CDR3 protein. The sample has 150,000 to 200,000 distinct CDR3 sequences, about 34% seen once. The sequenced sample consisted of axillary lymph node tissue. These receptors were obtained from a female donor with breast cancer. Some clones in this sample may be carry-over from other donors' samples. Each CDR3 is given with its conserved first and last residue. D genes are given only for firm matches. The size of a clone is reported for some rows only, either as once, few or many, or as a class for expanded clones.

D: TRBD1; V: TRBV14; J: TRBJ1-2; size: once; CDR3: CASTYRGYGYTF; DNA: TGTGCCAGCACCTACAGGGGATATGGCTACACCTTC
D: -; V: TRBV18; J: TRBJ1-1; size: -; CDR3: CASSYSQGTAEAFF; DNA: TGTGCCAGCTCATATTCTCAGGGTACGGCTGAAGCTTTCTTT
D: -; V: TRBV4-1; J: TRBJ2-2; size: many; CDR3: CASSQGSQGGELFF; DNA: TGCGCCAGCAGCCAAGGATCGCAAGGAGGGGAGCTGTTTTTT
D: -; V: TRBV19; J: TRBJ1-4; size: many; CDR3: CASSIRVTPNEKLFF; DNA: TGTGCCAGTAGTATACGGGTGACTCCTAATGAAAAACTGTTTTTT
D: -; V: TRBV12-3/TRBV12-4; J: TRBJ2-2; size: many; CDR3: CASRLLANTGELFF; DNA: TGTGCCAGCAGGCTACTAGCGAACACCGGGGAGCTGTTTTTT
D: -; V: TRBV4-1; J: TRBJ1-2; size: many; CDR3: CASSQDSLREGGYTF; DNA: TGCGCCAGCAGCCAAGATTCACTCAGGGAAGGAGGCTACACCTTC
D: TRBD1; V: TRBV5-1; J: TRBJ1-2; size: many; CDR3: CASSWEGQGDYGYTF; DNA: TGCGCCAGCAGCTGGGAAGGACAGGGCGACTATGGCTACACCTTC
D: TRBD1; V: TRBV6-5; J: TRBJ2-1; size: many; CDR3: CASRPYRGLDNEQFF; DNA: TGTGCCAGCAGACCTTACAGGGGTTTGGACAATGAGCAGTTCTTC
D: -; V: TRBV4-1; J: TRBJ2-1; size: many; CDR3: CASSQVASATYNEQFF; DNA: TGCGCCAGCAGCCAAGTGGCCTCCGCAACCTACAATGAGCAGTTCTTC
D: -; V: TRBV11-2; J: TRBJ1-1; size: -; CDR3: CASSSGFLGTEAFF; DNA: TGTGCCAGCAGTTCGGGATTCCTGGGCACTGAAGCTTTCTTT
D: TRBD2; V: TRBV6-1; J: TRBJ2-7; size: -; CDR3: CASISLGTSGVSYEQYF; DNA: TGTGCCAGCATATCATTGGGGACTAGCGGGGTGTCCTACGAGCAGTACTTC
D: -; V: TRBV29-1; J: TRBJ1-2; size: many; CDR3: CSVADRLNADGYTF; DNA: TGCAGCGTTGCCGACAGGTTAAATGCGGATGGCTACACCTTC
D: -; V: TRBV24-1; J: TRBJ2-1; size: many; CDR3: CATSDQTGDIYNEQFF; DNA: TGTGCCACCAGTGACCAGACTGGGGATATATACAATGAGCAGTTCTTC
D: TRBD1; V: TRBV2; J: TRBJ2-1; size: many; CDR3: CASAGTGPYNEQFF; DNA: TGTGCCAGCGCCGGGACAGGGCCTTACAATGAGCAGTTCTTC
D: -; V: TRBV7-9; J: TRBJ2-3; size: many; CDR3: CASSRPSTDTQYF; DNA: TGTGCCAGCAGCCGCCCAAGCACAGATACGCAGTATTTT
D: -; V: TRBV6-5; J: TRBJ1-2; size: many; CDR3: CASGPEGGAIYGYTF; DNA: TGTGCCAGCGGCCCCGAGGGGGGCGCGATCTATGGCTACACCTTC
D: TRBD1; V: TRBV7-2; J: TRBJ1-5; size: many; CDR3: CASSLRDRLQPQHF; DNA: TGTGCCAGCAGCTTAAGGGACAGGTTGCAGCCCCAGCATTTT
D: -; V: TRBV9; J: TRBJ2-1; size: many; CDR3: CASSVAEAPNEQFF; DNA: TGTGCCAGCAGCGTAGCTGAGGCTCCCAATGAGCAGTTCTTC
D: TRBD2; V: TRBV6-2/TRBV6-3; J: TRBJ2-1; size: -; CDR3: CASSYPSGSRNNEQFF; DNA: TGTGCCAGCAGTTACCCGAGCGGGAGTAGGAACAATGAGCAGTTCTTC
D: -; V: TRBV10-3; J: TRBJ1-5; size: -; CDR3: CARVGLEGQPQHF; DNA: TGTGCTAGAGTGGGGCTAGAAGGTCAGCCCCAGCATTTT
D: -; V: TRBV6-5; J: TRBJ1-2; size: -; CDR3: CANSDNRVPGYTF; DNA: TGTGCCAACAGCGACAACAGGGTTCCTGGCTACACCTTC
D: -; V: TRBV20-1; J: TRBJ1-6; size: -; CDR3: CSARPRTSGRGQIRNSPLHF; DNA: TGCAGTGCTAGACCTCGGACTAGCGGGAGAGGACAGATACGCAATTCACCCCTCCACTTT
D: -; V: TRBV29-1; J: TRBJ1-5; size: -; CDR3: CSATKHEGQPQHF; DNA: TGCAGTGCTACAAAGCATGAGGGTCAGCCCCAGCATTTT
D: -; V: TRBV6-2/TRBV6-3; J: TRBJ1-4; size: -; CDR3: CASKGEGGRGEKLFF; DNA: TGTGCCAGCAAAGGGGAGGGGGGGCGCGGTGAAAAACTGTTTTTT
D: TRBD1; V: TRBV7-9; J: TRBJ1-1; size: few; CDR3: CASSLGGTGSFF; DNA: TGTGCCAGCAGCTTAGGCGGGACAGGGTCTTTCTTT
D: -; V: TRBV19; J: TRBJ1-2; size: many; CDR3: CASRSPGGYTF; DNA: TGTGCCAGTAGAAGTCCGGGGGGCTACACCTTC
D: -; V: TRBV5-1; J: TRBJ2-5; size: -; CDR3: CASSLGPQGHQETQYF; DNA: TGCGCCAGCAGCTTGGGCCCGCAGGGTCATCAAGAGACCCAGTACTTC
D: -; V: TRBV3-1; J: TRBJ2-5; size: many; CDR3: CASSLPGQQETQYF; DNA: TGTGCCAGCAGCCTCCCCGGGCAGCAAGAGACCCAGTACTTC
D: -; V: TRBV25-1; J: TRBJ2-7; size: -; CDR3: CASSIQGSYEQYF; DNA: TGTGCCAGTAGTATCCAGGGGTCCTACGAGCAGTACTTC
D: -; V: TRBV20-1; J: TRBJ2-3; size: many; CDR3: CSAMVAVSTDTQYF; DNA: TGCAGTGCTATGGTAGCGGTTAGCACAGATACGCAGTATTTT
D: TRBD1; V: TRBV5-6; J: TRBJ1-5; size: -; CDR3: CASSLGQGGQPQHF; DNA: TGTGCCAGCAGCTTAGGACAGGGTGGTCAGCCCCAGCATTTT
D: -; V: TRBV7-9; J: TRBJ1-6; size: many; CDR3: CASRTDRLNSPLHF; DNA: TGTGCCAGCAGGACAGACAGGTTGAATTCACCCCTCCACTTT
D: -; V: TRBV3-1; J: TRBJ1-3; size: -; CDR3: CASGPQRTAGNTIYF; DNA: TGTGCCAGCGGTCCTCAACGCACAGCTGGAAACACCATATATTTT
D: -; V: TRBV11-2; J: TRBJ1-1; size: -; CDR3: CASSPQPTITEAFF; DNA: TGTGCCAGCAGCCCTCAACCGACGATCACTGAAGCTTTCTTT
D: -; V: TRBV6-5; J: TRBJ1-5; size: -; CDR3: CASSQVSFTGGQPQHF; DNA: TGTGCCAGCAGCCAAGTCTCCTTCACGGGCGGGCAGCCCCAGCATTTT
D: -; V: TRBV30; J: TRBJ1-4; size: many; CDR3: CAWSPLGILGEKLFF; DNA: TGTGCCTGGAGTCCATTAGGGATATTGGGGGAAAAACTGTTTTTT
D: -; V: TRBV2; J: TRBJ2-7; size: -; CDR3: CASSDPGGGIYEQYF; DNA: TGTGCCAGCAGCGACCCGGGAGGGGGCATTTACGAGCAGTACTTC
D: TRBD2; V: TRBV28; J: TRBJ2-1; size: few; CDR3: CASRTTSDYNEQFF; DNA: TGTGCCAGCAGAACAACTAGCGATTACAATGAGCAGTTCTTC
D: TRBD1; V: TRBV6-5; J: TRBJ1-6; size: many; CDR3: CATTGGPRGNSPLHF; DNA: TGTGCCACCACAGGGGGCCCCAGGGGGAATTCACCCCTCCACTTT
D: -; V: TRBV9; J: TRBJ1-2; size: -; CDR3: CASSSGDGGVYGYTF; DNA: TGTGCCAGCAGTAGCGGGGACGGCGGGGTCTATGGCTACACCTTC
D: -; V: TRBV20-1; J: TRBJ2-3; size: many; CDR3: CSANRGGVGTDTQYF; DNA: TGCAGTGCTAATCGAGGGGGGGTCGGAACAGATACGCAGTATTTT
D: TRBD1; V: TRBV3-1; J: TRBJ1-4; size: many; CDR3: CASSPTGGYNEKLFF; DNA: TGTGCCAGCAGCCCCACAGGGGGATATAATGAAAAACTGTTTTTT
D: -; V: TRBV10-3; J: TRBJ1-3; size: many; CDR3: CAISRQVVASGNTIYF; DNA: TGTGCCATCAGTCGACAGGTAGTGGCCTCTGGAAACACCATATATTTT
D: -; V: TRBV10-1; J: TRBJ2-2; size: many; CDR3: CASSEVIGPGELFF; DNA: TGCGCCAGCAGTGAGGTGATAGGGCCCGGGGAGCTGTTTTTT
D: -; V: TRBV29-1; J: TRBJ2-1; size: many; CDR3: CSVKDNEQFF; DNA: TGCAGCGTGAAAGACAATGAGCAGTTCTTC
D: -; V: TRBV24-1; J: TRBJ2-2; size: many; CDR3: CATSDFTGELFF; DNA: TGTGCCACCAGTGATTTTACCGGGGAGCTGTTTTTT
D: -; V: TRBV4-2; J: TRBJ2-1; size: many; CDR3: CASSQVEGPGQFF; DNA: TGTGCCAGCAGCCAAGTAGAGGGGCCCGGGCAGTTCTTC
D: -; V: TRBV29-1; J: TRBJ1-1; size: -; CDR3: CSVEGSVTEAFF; DNA: TGCAGCGTTGAGGGGTCGGTTACTGAAGCTTTCTTT
D: -; V: TRBV10-1; J: TRBJ2-7; size: many; CDR3: CASSPVRSYEQYF; DNA: TGCGCCAGCAGTCCGGTTCGGTCCTACGAGCAGTACTTC
D: -; V: TRBV12-3/TRBV12-4; J: TRBJ2-1; size: many; CDR3: CASSLTGQQQFF; DNA: TGTGCCAGCAGCCTTACAGGGCAGCAGCAGTTCTTC
D: -; V: TRBV30; J: TRBJ2-1; size: many; CDR3: CAWSVGISSYNEQFF; DNA: TGTGCCTGGAGTGTAGGGATCAGCTCCTACAATGAGCAGTTCTTC
D: -; V: TRBV5-1; J: TRBJ2-1; size: many; CDR3: CASSFGQSPYNEQFF; DNA: TGCGCCAGCAGCTTCGGACAGAGCCCTTACAATGAGCAGTTCTTC
D: -; V: TRBV7-9; J: TRBJ1-1; size: few; CDR3: CASSLLGLSLRNTEAFF; DNA: TGTGCCAGCAGCTTATTGGGTTTGTCTTTGAGGAACACTGAAGCTTTCTTT
D: -; V: TRBV20-1; J: TRBJ2-7; size: -; CDR3: CSASRDSSSPGEQYF; DNA: TGCAGTGCTAGTCGGGACTCCTCAAGTCCGGGCGAGCAGTACTTC
D: TRBD2; V: TRBV7-9; J: TRBJ2-1; size: -; CDR3: CATYGHPVLAGVNNEQFF; DNA: TGTGCCACCTACGGTCACCCGGTGCTAGCGGGAGTTAACAATGAGCAGTTCTTC
D: TRBD1; V: TRBV27; J: TRBJ2-7; size: many; CDR3: CASSLSTGGSYEQYF; DNA: TGTGCCAGCAGTTTATCGACAGGGGGCTCCTACGAGCAGTACTTC
D: TRBD2; V: TRBV5-1; J: TRBJ2-3; size: many; CDR3: CASSLAGGPGDTQYF; DNA: TGCGCCAGCAGCTTGGCGGGGGGGCCGGGAGATACGCAGTATTTT
D: -; V: TRBV15; J: TRBJ2-5; size: many; CDR3: CATSMRSEPEETQYF; DNA: TGTGCCACCAGCATGAGGTCAGAGCCTGAAGAGACCCAGTACTTC
D: TRBD1; V: TRBV5-6; J: TRBJ2-7; size: many; CDR3: CASSYRDRGYEQYF; DNA: TGTGCCAGCAGCTACAGGGACAGGGGGTACGAGCAGTACTTC
D: -; V: TRBV5-4; J: TRBJ1-1; size: -; CDR3: CARGGMNTEAFF; DNA: TGTGCCCGTGGGGGCATGAACACTGAAGCTTTCTTT